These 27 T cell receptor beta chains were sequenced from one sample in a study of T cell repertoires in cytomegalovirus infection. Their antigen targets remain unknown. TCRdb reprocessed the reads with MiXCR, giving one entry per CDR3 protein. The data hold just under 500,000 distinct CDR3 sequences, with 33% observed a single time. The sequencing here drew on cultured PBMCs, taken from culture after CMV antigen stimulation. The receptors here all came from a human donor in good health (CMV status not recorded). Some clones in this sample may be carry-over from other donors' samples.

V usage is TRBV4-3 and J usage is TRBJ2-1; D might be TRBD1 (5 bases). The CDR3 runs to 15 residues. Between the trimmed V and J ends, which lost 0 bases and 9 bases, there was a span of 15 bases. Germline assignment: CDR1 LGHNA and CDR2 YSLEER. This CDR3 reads CASSQDLGWGLEQFF. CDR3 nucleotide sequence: TGCGCCAGCAGCCAAGATCTAGGCTGGGGCCTTGAGCAGTTCTTC.

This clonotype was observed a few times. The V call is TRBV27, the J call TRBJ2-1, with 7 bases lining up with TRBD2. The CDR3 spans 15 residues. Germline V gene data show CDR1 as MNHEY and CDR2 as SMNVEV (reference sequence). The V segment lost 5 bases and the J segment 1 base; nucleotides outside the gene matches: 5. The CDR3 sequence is CASSRDYGSYNEQFF. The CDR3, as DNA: TGTGCCAGCAGTCGGGACTACGGGTCCTACAATGAGCAGTTCTTC.

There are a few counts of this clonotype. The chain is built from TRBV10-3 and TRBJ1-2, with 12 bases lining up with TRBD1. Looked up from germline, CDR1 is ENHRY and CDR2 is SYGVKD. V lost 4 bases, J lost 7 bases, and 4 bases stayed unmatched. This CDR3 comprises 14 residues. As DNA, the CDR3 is TGTGCCATCAGTGGAGGGACAGGGGGCTTTGGCTACACCTTC. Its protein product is CAISGGTGGFGYTF.

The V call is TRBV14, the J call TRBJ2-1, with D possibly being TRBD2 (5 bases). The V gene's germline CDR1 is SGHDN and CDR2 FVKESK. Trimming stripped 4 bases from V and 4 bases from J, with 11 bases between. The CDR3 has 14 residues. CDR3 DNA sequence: TGTGCCAGCAGCCGAGGGCAGAATTACAATGAGCAGTTCTTC. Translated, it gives CASSRGQNYNEQFF.

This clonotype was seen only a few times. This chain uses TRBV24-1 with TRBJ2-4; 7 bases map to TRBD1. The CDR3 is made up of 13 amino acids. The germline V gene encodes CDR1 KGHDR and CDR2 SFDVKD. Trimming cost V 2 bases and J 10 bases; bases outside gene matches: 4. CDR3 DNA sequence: TGTGCCACCAGTGATTGGGACAGCAAAATTCAGTACTTC. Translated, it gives CATSDWDSKIQYF.

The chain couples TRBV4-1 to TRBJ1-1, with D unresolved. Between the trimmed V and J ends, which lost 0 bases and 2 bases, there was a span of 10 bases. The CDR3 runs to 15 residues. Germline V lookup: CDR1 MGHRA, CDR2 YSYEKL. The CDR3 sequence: CASSQDREGNTEAFF. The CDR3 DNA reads TGCGCCAGCAGCCAAGATCGGGAGGGAAACACTGAAGCTTTCTTT.

The CDR3 loop reads CATSRARSLNEKLFF. The CDR3 DNA follows: TGTGCCACCAGCAGAGCTCGTTCACTTAATGAAAAACTGTTTTTT. The rearrangement links TRBV15 to TRBJ1-4; D ambiguous. The CDR3 totals 15 residues. Germline V gene data show CDR1 as LNHNV and CDR2 as YYDKDF (reference sequence). Trimming shortened V by 1 base and J by 4 bases, and 10 bases separated the two germline ends. Full variable domain (rest looked up from reference TRBV15 and TRBJ1-4): DAMVIQNPRYQVTQFGKPVTLSCSQTLNHNVMYWYQQKSSQAPKLLFHYYDKDFNNEADTPDNFQSRRPNTSFCFLDIRSPGLGDTAMYLCATSRARSLNEKLFFGSGTQLSVL.

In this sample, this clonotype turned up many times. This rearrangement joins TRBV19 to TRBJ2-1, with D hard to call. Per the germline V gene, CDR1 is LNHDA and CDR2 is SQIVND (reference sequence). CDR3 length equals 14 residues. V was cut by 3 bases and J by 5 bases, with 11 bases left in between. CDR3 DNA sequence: TGTGCCAGTAGTATGTCGGCTGCGAACAATGAGCAGTTCTTC. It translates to CASSMSAANNEQFF.

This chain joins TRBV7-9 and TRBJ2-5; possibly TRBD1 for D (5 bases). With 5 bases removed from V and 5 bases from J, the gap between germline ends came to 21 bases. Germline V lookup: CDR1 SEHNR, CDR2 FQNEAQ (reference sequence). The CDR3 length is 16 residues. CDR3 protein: CASSQQRVGVAETQYF. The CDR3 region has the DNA TGTGCCAGCAGCCAGCAACGAGTAGGGGTTGCGGAGACCCAGTACTTC.

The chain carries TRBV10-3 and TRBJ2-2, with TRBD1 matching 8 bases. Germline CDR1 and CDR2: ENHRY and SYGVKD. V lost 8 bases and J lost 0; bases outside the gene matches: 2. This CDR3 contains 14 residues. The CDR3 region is CAIRGQANTGELFF. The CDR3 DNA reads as TGTGCCATCCGGGGACAGGCGAACACCGGGGAGCTGTTTTTT.

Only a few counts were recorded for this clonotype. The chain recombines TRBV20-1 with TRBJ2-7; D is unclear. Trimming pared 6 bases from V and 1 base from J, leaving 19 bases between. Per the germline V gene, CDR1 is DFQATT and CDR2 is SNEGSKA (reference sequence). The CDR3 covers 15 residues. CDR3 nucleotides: TGCAGTGCCCCGCTGGCTAAAACCCTTTCCTACGAGCAGTACTTC. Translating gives CSAPLAKTLSYEQYF.

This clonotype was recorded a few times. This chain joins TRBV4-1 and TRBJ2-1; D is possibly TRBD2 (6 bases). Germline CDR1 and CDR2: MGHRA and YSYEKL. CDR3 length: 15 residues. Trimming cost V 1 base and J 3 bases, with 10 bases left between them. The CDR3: CASSQVGGSYNEQFF. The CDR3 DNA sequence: TGCGCCAGCAGCCAAGTGGGGGGAAGCTACAATGAGCAGTTCTTC.

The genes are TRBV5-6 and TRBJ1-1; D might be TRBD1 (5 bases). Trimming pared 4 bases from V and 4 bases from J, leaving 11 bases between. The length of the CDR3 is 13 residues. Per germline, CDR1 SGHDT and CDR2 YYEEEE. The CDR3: CASSPQGLTEAFF. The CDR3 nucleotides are TGTGCCAGCAGCCCCCAGGGCCTCACTGAAGCTTTCTTT.

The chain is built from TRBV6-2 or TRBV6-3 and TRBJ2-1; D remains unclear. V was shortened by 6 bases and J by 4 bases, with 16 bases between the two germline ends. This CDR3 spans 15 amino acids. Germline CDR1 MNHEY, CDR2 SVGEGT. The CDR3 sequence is CASRPPLLKYNEQFF. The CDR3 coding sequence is TGTGCCAGCAGGCCCCCCCTGTTGAAATACAATGAGCAGTTCTTC.

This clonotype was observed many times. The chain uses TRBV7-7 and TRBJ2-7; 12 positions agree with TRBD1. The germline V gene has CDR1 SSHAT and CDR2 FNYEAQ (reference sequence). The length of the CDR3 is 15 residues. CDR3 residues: CASSQGQGALSEQYV. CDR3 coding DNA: TGTGCTAGCAGCCAGGGACAGGGGGCCTTGAGCGAGCAGTACGTC.

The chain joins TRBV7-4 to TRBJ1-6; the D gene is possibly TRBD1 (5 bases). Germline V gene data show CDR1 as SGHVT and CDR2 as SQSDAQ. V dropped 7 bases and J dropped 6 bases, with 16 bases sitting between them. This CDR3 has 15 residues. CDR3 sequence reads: CASNTVGRSNSPLHF. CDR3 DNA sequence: TGTGCCAGCAACACCGTGGGACGGTCTAATTCACCCCTCCACTTT.

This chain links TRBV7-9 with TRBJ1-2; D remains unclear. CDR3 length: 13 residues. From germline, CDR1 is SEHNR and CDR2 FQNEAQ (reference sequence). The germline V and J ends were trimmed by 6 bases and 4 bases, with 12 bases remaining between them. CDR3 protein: CASSRETFYGYTF. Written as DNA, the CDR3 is TGTGCCAGCAGTAGGGAGACCTTCTATGGCTACACCTTC.

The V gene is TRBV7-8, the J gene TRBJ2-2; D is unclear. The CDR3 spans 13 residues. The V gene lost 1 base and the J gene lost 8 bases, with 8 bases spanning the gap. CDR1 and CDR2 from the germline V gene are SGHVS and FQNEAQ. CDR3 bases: TGTGCCAGCAGCTTAGTATTCGGAGGGGAGCTGTTTTTT. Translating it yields CASSLVFGGELFF.

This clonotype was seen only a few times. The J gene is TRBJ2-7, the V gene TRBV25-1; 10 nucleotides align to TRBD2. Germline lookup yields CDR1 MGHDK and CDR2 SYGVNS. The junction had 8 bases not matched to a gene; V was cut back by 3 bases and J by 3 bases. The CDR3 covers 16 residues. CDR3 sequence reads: CASSDAGLAGDYEQYF. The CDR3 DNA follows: TGTGCCAGCAGTGACGCTGGGCTAGCGGGAGACTACGAGCAGTACTTC.

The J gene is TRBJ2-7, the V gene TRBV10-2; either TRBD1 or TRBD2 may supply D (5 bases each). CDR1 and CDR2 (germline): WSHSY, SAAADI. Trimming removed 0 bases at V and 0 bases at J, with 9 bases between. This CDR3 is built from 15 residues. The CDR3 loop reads CASSESGESSYEQYV. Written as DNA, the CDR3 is TGCGCCAGCAGTGAGTCAGGGGAGAGCTCCTACGAGCAGTACGTC.

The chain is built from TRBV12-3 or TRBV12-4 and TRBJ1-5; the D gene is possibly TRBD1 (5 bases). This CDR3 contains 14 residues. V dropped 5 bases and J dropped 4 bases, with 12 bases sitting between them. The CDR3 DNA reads TGTGCCAGCAGTGGGGGACGGGAAAATCAGCCCCAGCATTTT. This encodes CASSGGRENQPQHF.

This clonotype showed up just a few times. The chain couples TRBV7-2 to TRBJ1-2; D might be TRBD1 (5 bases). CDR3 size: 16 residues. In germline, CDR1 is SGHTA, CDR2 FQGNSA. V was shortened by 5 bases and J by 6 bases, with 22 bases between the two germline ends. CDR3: CASSSLPRAAQHGYTF. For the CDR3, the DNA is TGTGCCAGCAGCAGCTTACCCAGGGCCGCTCAGCATGGCTACACCTTC.

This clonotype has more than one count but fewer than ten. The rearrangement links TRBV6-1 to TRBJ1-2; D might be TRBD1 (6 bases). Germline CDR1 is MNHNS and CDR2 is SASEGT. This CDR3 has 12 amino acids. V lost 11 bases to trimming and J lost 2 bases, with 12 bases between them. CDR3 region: CASGEGNYGYTF. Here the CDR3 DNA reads TGTGCCTCAGGGGAGGGGAACTATGGCTACACCTTC.

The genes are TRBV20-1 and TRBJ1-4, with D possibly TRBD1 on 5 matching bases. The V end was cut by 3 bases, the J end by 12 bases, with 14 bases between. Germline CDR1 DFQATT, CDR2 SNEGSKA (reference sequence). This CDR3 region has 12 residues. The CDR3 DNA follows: TGCAGTGCTAGGGGGCTAGGTTTACAACTGTTTTTT. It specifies CSARGLGLQLFF.

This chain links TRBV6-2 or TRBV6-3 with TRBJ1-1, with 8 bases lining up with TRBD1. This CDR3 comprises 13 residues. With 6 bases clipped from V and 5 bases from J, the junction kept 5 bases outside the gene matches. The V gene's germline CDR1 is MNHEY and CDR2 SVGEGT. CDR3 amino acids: CASRTGGYTEAFF. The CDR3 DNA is TGTGCCAGCAGAACAGGGGGTTATACTGAAGCTTTCTTT.

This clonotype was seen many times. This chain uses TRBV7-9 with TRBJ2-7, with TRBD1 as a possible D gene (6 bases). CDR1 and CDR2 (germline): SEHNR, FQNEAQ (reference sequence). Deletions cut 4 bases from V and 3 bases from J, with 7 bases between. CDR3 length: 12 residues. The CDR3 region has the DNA TGTGCCAGCAGCTGGGACAACTACGAGCAGTACTTC. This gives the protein CASSWDNYEQYF.

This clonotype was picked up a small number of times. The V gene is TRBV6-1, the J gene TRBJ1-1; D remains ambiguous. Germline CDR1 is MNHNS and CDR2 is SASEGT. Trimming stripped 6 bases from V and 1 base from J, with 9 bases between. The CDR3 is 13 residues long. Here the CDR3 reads CASRTWTNTEAFF. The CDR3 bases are TGTGCCAGCAGGACTTGGACGAACACTGAAGCTTTCTTT.